The 25 T cell receptor beta chains below come from one sample, sequenced in a study of blood T cell repertoires in COVID-19. Sequenced by immunoSEQ multiplex PCR; TCRdb stores in-frame clones only, minus some. Among 250,000 to 350,000 clones listed, more than 75% were seen once. Sequences were obtained from PBMCs or T cells enriched from blood (not recorded which). These receptors originate from a woman aged 55-75 years in a cohort exposed to, infected with or recovered from COVID-19 (not recorded which).

V is TRBV3-1 (or the pseudogene TRBV3-2) and J is TRBJ2-2; D call uncertain. The CDR3 spans 14 residues. V lost 2 bases and J lost 4, with 8 bases in between. In germline, CDR1 is LGHDT, CDR2 YNNKEL (reference sequence). CDR3 DNA: TGTGCCAGCAGCCAATCCCCCTTCACCGGGGAGCTGTTTTTT. Its translation: CASSQSPFTGELFF.

There are a few counts of this clone. The V and J genes are TRBV14 and TRBJ1-2, with D perhaps matching TRBD1 (6 bases). CDR3 size: 15 residues. V lost 2 bases and J 3 bases, leaving 13 bases between the germline ends. Germline CDR1 SGHDN, CDR2 FVKESK. Here the CDR3 DNA reads TGTGCCAGCAGCCAAAAGAGCTCAGGGGACTATGGCTACACCTTC. It specifies CASSQKSSGDYGYTF.

The gene calls are TRBV9 and TRBJ1-6; D call uncertain. Trimming took 4 bases from V and 7 from J, leaving 9 bases between them. Germline V lookup: CDR1 SGDLS, CDR2 YYNGEE. This CDR3 has 13 amino acids. The DNA of the CDR3 is TGTGCCAGCAGCCCCAGGTCCAATTCACCCCTCCACTTT. Translation: CASSPRSNSPLHF.

The chain combines TRBV7-2 with TRBJ2-1; 7 bases match TRBD2. Germline V lookup: CDR1 SGHTA, CDR2 FQGNSA. This CDR3 comprises 16 residues. Losses at the gene ends were 4 bases for V and 5 bases for J; bases not matched to a gene: 11. This CDR3 reads CASSYGGGSGNNEQFF. For the CDR3, the DNA is TGTGCCAGCAGCTACGGGGGAGGGAGCGGCAACAATGAGCAGTTCTTC.

This chain joins TRBV7-2 and TRBJ2-3; 7 nucleotides agree with TRBD1. Germline CDR1 reads SGHTA; CDR2 reads FQGNSA. CDR3 length: 14 residues. Trimming at V came to 5 bases and at J to 5 bases, leaving 7 bases not matched to a gene. The CDR3: CASSRTGGVDTQYF. In DNA form, the CDR3 reads TGTGCCAGCAGCCGGACAGGCGGTGTAGATACGCAGTATTTT.

This sequence joins TRBV5-4 and TRBJ1-1, with TRBD1 as a possible D gene (5 bases). Germline CDR1 and CDR2: SGHNT and YYREEE (reference sequence). CDR3 length: 16 residues. V dropped 4 bases and J dropped 5 bases, with 21 bases sitting between them. The CDR3 DNA reads as TGTGCCAGCAGCACCCCCGGGGGGGGGAACCCTACTGAAGCTTTCTTT. Protein sequence: CASSTPGGGNPTEAFF.

This clone was seen a few times. Other DNA sequences in this specimen translate into the identical CDR3. The rearrangement uses TRBV2 and TRBJ1-5, with 8 bases that match TRBD1. Germline assignment: CDR1 SNHLY and CDR2 FYNNEI. Trimming at V came to 6 bases and at J to 2 bases, leaving 3 bases not matched to a gene. CDR3 length: 14 residues. This CDR3 is CASRDRVGNQPQHF. CDR3 DNA: TGTGCCAGCAGGGACAGGGTGGGCAATCAGCCCCAGCATTTT.

The gene calls are TRBV28 and TRBJ1-5; no reliable D call. Germline V gene lookup returns CDR1 MDHEN and CDR2 SYDVKM. This CDR3 has 14 residues. V was trimmed by 3 bases and J by 0 bases, leaving 6 bases between them. The CDR3 nucleotides are TGTGCCAGCAGTTTCGACTATAGCAATCAGCCCCAGCATTTT. It specifies CASSFDYSNQPQHF.

The chain recombines TRBV3-1 (or the pseudogene TRBV3-2) with TRBJ2-7; a possible D gene is TRBD1 (6 bases). The CDR3 has 13 residues. CDR1 LGHDT and CDR2 YNNKEL come from the germline V gene (reference sequence). With 3 bases removed from V and 3 bases from J, the gap between germline ends came to 9 bases. The CDR3 here is CASSHARGYEQYF. The DNA of the CDR3 is TGTGCCAGCAGCCATGCCAGGGGCTACGAGCAGTACTTC.

The chain has TRBV29-1 and TRBJ1-2; TRBD1 might be the D (6 bases). The ends were cut back, 0 bases at V and 7 bases at J, with 15 bases in the middle. In germline, CDR1 is SQVTM, CDR2 ANQGSEA. The CDR3 is made up of 14 amino acids. As DNA, the CDR3 is TGCAGCGTTGAAGAATGGCAGGGGAATAGTGGCTACACCTTC. This codes for CSVEEWQGNSGYTF.

This clone was found once. The chain carries TRBV11-2 and TRBJ2-7; D possibly corresponds to TRBD1 (5 bases). The CDR3 has 14 amino acids. V gave up 2 bases and J gave up 4 bases, with 12 bases separating them. CDR1 and CDR2 from the germline V gene are SGHAT and FQNNGV. CDR3 sequence: CASSLSTGRYEQYF. For the CDR3, the DNA is TGTGCCAGCAGCTTAAGTACAGGCAGGTACGAGCAGTACTTC.

Only a few counts were recorded for this clone. The chain is built from TRBV29-1 and TRBJ2-1, with unresolved D. Germline V gene data show CDR1 as SQVTM and CDR2 as ANQGSEA. V shed 1 base and J shed 2 bases, with 6 bases lying between them. CDR3 size: 13 residues. This chain's CDR3 is CSVEGLAYNEQFF. The CDR3 DNA follows: TGCAGCGTTGAAGGGCTGGCCTACAATGAGCAGTTCTTC.

The rearrangement joins TRBV25-1 to TRBJ2-7, with TRBD1 matching over 9 bases. Germline CDR1 reads MGHDK; CDR2 reads SYGVNS. This CDR3 spans 15 amino acids. The J segment lost 3 bases and the V segment lost 9 bases, leaving 12 bases of the junction unmatched. DNA of the CDR3: TGTGCCAGTCATGACCCGACAGGGGGAGTCTACGAGCAGTACTTC. Encoded protein: CASHDPTGGVYEQYF.

The V and J genes are TRBV6-2 or TRBV6-3 and TRBJ2-6; 9 bases are a match to TRBD1. Per the germline V gene, CDR1 is MNHEY and CDR2 is SVGEGT. The CDR3 spans 17 residues. Trimming removed 6 bases from V and 1 base from J; junction bases left unmatched: 7. The CDR3 nucleotides read TGTGCCAGCAGCATCCGGGACAGGGTGTCTGGGGCCAACGTCCTGACTTTC. This sequence encodes CASSIRDRVSGANVLTF.

The V call is TRBV27, the J call TRBJ2-7, with 7 bases lining up with TRBD1. Germline V gene sequence: CDR1 MNHEY, CDR2 SMNVEV (reference sequence). There are 15 residues in the CDR3. J lost 1 base, V lost 6 bases, and 9 bases had no gene match. The CDR3 bases are TGTGCCAGCAGGTCGCTCCGGGACAGTTCCTACGAGCAGTACTTC. Translating it yields CASRSLRDSSYEQYF.

V is TRBV19 and J is TRBJ2-5; weak D call: TRBD2 (5 bases). The CDR3 covers 14 residues. CDR1 and CDR2 (germline): LNHDA, SQIVND (reference sequence). Trimming shortened V by 3 bases and J by 3 bases, and 11 bases separated the two germline ends. Here the CDR3 DNA reads TGTGCCAGTAGTATTGGGTTAGCGAAAGAGACCCAGTACTTC. This codes for CASSIGLAKETQYF. Full variable domain (missing parts from reference TRBV19 and TRBJ2-5): DGGITQSPKYLFRKEGQNVTLSCEQNLNHDAMYWYRQDPGQGLRLIYYSQIVNDFQKGDIAEGYSVSREKKESFPLTVTSAQKNPTAFYLCASSIGLAKETQYFGPGTRLLVL.

The chain links TRBV6-5 to TRBJ2-7; TRBD2 is a possible D gene (6 bases). The CDR3 has 13 residues. The germline V gene has CDR1 MNHEY and CDR2 SVGAGI. Trimming stripped 6 bases from V and 1 base from J, with 10 bases between. The DNA of the CDR3 is TGTGCCAGCAGCGTTGGGGGGTCCTACGAGCAGTACTTC. As protein: CASSVGGSYEQYF.

The rearrangement joins TRBV3-1 (or the pseudogene TRBV3-2) to TRBJ1-1; TRBD1 agrees at 8 bases. The CDR3 is made up of 13 amino acids. CDR1 and CDR2 from the germline V gene are LGHDT and YNNKEL (reference sequence). The V segment lost 6 bases and the J segment 6 bases; nucleotides outside the gene matches: 6. The CDR3 DNA follows: TGTGCCAGCAGACAGGGGGGGGTACCTGAAGCTTTCTTT. This sequence encodes CASRQGGVPEAFF.

This clone was seen a handful of times. The J gene is TRBJ2-2, the V gene TRBV2, with 9 bases lining up with TRBD2. Losses at the gene ends were 8 bases for V and 4 bases for J; bases not matched to a gene: 5. The CDR3 sequence is 14 residues long. Germline CDR1 is SNHLY and CDR2 is FYNNEI. The CDR3 sequence: CASRALAGTGELFF. CDR3 bases: TGTGCCAGCCGGGCACTAGCGGGCACCGGGGAGCTGTTTTTT.

This rearrangement joins TRBV9 to TRBJ2-7; 10 nucleotides line up with TRBD2. Germline-derived CDR1 and CDR2 are SGDLS and YYNGEE. The CDR3 length is 15 residues. V trimming: 2 bases; J trimming: 3 bases; junction bases outside the gene matches: 5. The CDR3 nucleotides read TGTGCCAGCAGCGTGGGGACTAGCGTATTCTACGAGCAGTACTTC. Its translation: CASSVGTSVFYEQYF. The entire variable domain, with the rest obtained from reference TRBV9 and TRBJ2-7, is as follows: DSGVTQTPKHLITATGQRVTLRCSPRSGDLSVYWYQQSLDQGLQFLIQYYNGEERAKGNILERFSAQQFPDLHSELNLSSLELGDSALYFCASSVGTSVFYEQYFGPGTRLTVT.

CDR3 sequence reads: CSASKGAPGEQYF. The CDR3 bases are TGCAGTGCTAGTAAGGGGGCACCGGGAGAGCAGTACTTC. The V gene is TRBV20-1, the J gene TRBJ2-7; 7 nucleotides align to TRBD1. CDR3 length: 13 amino acids. J gave up 7 bases and V 3 bases, and 9 bases lay outside the gene matches. Germline V CDR1 and CDR2: DFQATT, SNEGSKA (reference sequence).

The chain recombines TRBV10-3 with TRBJ2-2; TRBD1 aligns across 8 bases. Germline V lookup: CDR1 ENHRY, CDR2 SYGVKD. This CDR3 region has 13 residues. J gave up 5 bases and V 10 bases, and 6 bases lay outside the gene matches. CDR3 sequence (DNA): TGTGCCACCGAGACAGGGGATACCGGGGAGCTGTTTTTT. Translated: CATETGDTGELFF.

The chain recombines TRBV10-3 with TRBJ1-1; 9 nucleotides agree with TRBD1. Germline V gene lookup returns CDR1 ENHRY and CDR2 SYGVKD. J gave up 4 bases and V 3 bases, and 6 bases lay outside the gene matches. This CDR3 contains 15 residues. CDR3 DNA sequence: TGTGCCATCAGTGATCCGGGACAGGGTAGCACTGAAGCTTTCTTT. Translated, it gives CAISDPGQGSTEAFF.

This rearrangement joins TRBV18 to TRBJ2-1; D may be TRBD2 (6 bases). The CDR3 loop spans 14 amino acids. The V gene lost 2 bases and the J gene lost 6 bases, with 11 bases spanning the gap. CDR1 KGHSH and CDR2 LQKENI come from the germline V gene. The CDR3 region is CASSPSFGSNEQFF. In DNA form, the CDR3 reads TGTGCCAGCTCACCATCCTTCGGGAGCAATGAGCAGTTCTTC.

The chain has TRBV28 and TRBJ2-7; D might be TRBD2 (6 bases). The CDR3 is 15 residues long. Trimming took 4 bases from V and 7 from J, leaving 20 bases between them. CDR1 and CDR2 (germline): MDHEN, SYDVKM. The CDR3 region is CASSSVPGRKREQYF. The CDR3 DNA reads as TGTGCCAGCAGTTCTGTTCCCGGGAGAAAAAGGGAGCAGTACTTC.